This TCR beta chain was captured by sequencing in a study of T cells in Graves' hyperthyroidism and ophthalmopathy. Across the study: Peripheral blood was obtained at initial diagnosis, preceding any treatment.

The germline gives CDR1 KGHSH, CDR2 LQKENI. The V end was cut by 2 bases, the J end by 5 bases, with 5 bases between. This CDR3 has 12 residues. The study, taken as a whole, reports: Most clonotypes expanded in the thyroid (above 0.001) were also present in blood.

Disease lasting under 3 months, a NOSPECS grade of at least 4, and a Clinical Activity Score of at least 3 were features of the ophthalmopathy patients. Fresh peripheral blood, 9.5 to 10 ml of it, supplied the PBMCs. Amplification targeted TCR beta CDR3 regions from RNA transcripts. HTBI primers were employed in a first-round RT-PCR of the TCR CDR3. TCRdb re-analysed the multiplex PCR reads in MiXCR, keeping a single row per CDR3 protein. The data contain a few hundred thousand distinct CDR3 sequences, 17% of them seen just once; the ten biggest clones take up 17%. Remarks on this clonotype: The target antigen is unknown.

The origin of this receptor is a young woman with Graves' ophthalmopathy. Material: blood. V usage is TRBV18 and J usage is TRBJ2-3, with D unclear. CDR3 nucleotide sequence: TGTGCCAGCTCACCATATATAGATACGCAGTATTTT. The encoded protein is CASSPYIDTQYF.